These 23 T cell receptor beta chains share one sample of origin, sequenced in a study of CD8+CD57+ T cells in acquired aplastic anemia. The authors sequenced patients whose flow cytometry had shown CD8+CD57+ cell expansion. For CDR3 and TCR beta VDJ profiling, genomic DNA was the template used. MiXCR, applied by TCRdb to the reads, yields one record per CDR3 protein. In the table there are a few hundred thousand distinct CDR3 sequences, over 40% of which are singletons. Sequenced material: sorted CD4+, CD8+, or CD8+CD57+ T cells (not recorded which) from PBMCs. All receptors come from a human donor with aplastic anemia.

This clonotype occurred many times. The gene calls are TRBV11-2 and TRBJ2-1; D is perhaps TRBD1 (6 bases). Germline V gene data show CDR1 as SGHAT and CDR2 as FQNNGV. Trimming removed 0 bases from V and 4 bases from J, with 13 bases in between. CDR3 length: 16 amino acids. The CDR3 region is CASSLEREDSYNEQFF. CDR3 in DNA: TGTGCCAGCAGCTTAGAGCGCGAGGACAGTTACAATGAGCAGTTCTTC.

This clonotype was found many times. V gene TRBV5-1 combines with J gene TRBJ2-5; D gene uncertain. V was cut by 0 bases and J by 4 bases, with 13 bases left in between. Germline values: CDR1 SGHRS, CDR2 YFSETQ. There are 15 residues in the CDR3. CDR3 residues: CASSLAESLRETQYF. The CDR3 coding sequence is TGCGCCAGCAGCTTGGCCGAGAGCCTTAGAGAGACCCAGTACTTC.

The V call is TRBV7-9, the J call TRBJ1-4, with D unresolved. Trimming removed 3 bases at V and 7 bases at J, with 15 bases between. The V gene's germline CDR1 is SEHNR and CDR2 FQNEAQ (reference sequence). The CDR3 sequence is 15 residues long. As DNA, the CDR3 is TGTGCCAGCAGCTTGGGGTCCTCGACGGGTGAAAAACTGTTTTTT. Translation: CASSLGSSTGEKLFF. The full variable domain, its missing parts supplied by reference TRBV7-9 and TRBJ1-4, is DTGVSQNPRHKITKRGQNVTFRCDPISEHNRLYWYRQTLGQGPEFLTYFQNEAQLEKSRLLSDRFSAERPKGSFSTLEIQRTEQGDSAMYLCASSLGSSTGEKLFFGSGTQLSVL.

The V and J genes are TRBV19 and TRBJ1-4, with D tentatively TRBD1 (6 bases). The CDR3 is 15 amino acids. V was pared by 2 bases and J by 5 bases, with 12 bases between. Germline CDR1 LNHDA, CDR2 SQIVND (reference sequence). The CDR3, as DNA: TGTGCCAGTAGTATACGTTGGCAGGGGAATGAAAAACTGTTTTTT. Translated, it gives CASSIRWQGNEKLFF.

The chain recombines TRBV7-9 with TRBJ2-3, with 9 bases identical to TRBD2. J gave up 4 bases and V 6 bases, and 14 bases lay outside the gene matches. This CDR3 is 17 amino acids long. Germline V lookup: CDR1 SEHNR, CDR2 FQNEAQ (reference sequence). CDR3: CASSYSLAGGPSDTQYF. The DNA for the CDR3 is TGTGCCAGCAGTTACTCCCTCGCGGGGGGGCCCTCAGATACGCAGTATTTT.

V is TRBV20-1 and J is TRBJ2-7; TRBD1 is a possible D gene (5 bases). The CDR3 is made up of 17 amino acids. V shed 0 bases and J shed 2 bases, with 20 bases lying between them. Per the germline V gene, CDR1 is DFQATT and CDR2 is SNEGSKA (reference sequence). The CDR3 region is CSARDLPRTLGTYEQYF. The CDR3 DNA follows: TGCAGTGCTAGAGATCTCCCTCGGACATTGGGGACCTACGAGCAGTACTTC.

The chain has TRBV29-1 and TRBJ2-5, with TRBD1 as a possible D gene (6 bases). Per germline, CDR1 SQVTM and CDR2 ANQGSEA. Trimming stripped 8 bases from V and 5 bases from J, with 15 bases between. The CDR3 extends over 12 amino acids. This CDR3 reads CSHKTGKETQYF. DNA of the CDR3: TGCAGCCACAAAACAGGGAAGGAGACCCAGTACTTC.

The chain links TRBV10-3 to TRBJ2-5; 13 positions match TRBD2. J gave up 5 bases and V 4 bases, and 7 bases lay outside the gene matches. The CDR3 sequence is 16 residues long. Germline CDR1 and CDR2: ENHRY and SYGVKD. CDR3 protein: CAISGLAGGSKETQYF. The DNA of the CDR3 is TGTGCCATCAGTGGACTAGCGGGAGGCAGTAAGGAGACCCAGTACTTC.

The CDR3 sequence is CATSDGQYSHNEQYF. DNA of the CDR3: TGTGCCACCAGTGATGGACAGTACTCCCACAATGAGCAGTATTTT. The chain couples TRBV24-1 to TRBJ2-3; D is perhaps TRBD1 (6 bases). V dropped 3 bases and J dropped 11 bases, with 20 bases sitting between them. This CDR3 is 15 amino acids long. Germline V gene lookup returns CDR1 KGHDR and CDR2 SFDVKD.

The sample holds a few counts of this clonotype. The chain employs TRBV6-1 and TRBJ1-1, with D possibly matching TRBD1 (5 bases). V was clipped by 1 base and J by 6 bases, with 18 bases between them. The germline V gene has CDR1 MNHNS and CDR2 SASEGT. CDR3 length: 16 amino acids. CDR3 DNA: TGTGCCAGCAGTGAAGGTGGGGGAGGGAAGGGACCTGAAGCTTTCTTT. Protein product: CASSEGGGGKGPEAFF.

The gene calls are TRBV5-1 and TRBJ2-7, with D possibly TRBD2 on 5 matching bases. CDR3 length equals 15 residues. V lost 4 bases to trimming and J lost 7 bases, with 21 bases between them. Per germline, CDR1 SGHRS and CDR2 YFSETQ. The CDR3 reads CASSIGRVAPWEQYF. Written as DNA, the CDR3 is TGCGCCAGCAGCATCGGGCGGGTGGCTCCTTGGGAGCAGTACTTC.

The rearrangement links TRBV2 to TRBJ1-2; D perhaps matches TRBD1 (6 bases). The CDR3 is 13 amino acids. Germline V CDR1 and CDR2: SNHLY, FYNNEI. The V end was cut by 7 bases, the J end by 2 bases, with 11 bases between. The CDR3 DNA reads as TGTGCCAGCATAGGGACATCGAACTATGGCTACACCTTC. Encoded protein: CASIGTSNYGYTF.

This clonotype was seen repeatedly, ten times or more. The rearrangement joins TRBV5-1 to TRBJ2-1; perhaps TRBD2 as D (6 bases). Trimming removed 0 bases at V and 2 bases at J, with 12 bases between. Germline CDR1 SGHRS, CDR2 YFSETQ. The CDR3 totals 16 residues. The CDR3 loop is CASSLAAGGAYNEQFF. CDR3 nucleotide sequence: TGCGCCAGCAGCTTGGCCGCTGGCGGGGCCTACAATGAGCAGTTCTTC. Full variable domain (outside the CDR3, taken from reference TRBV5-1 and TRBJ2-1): KAGVTQTPRYLIKTRGQQVTLSCSPISGHRSVSWYQQTPGQGLQFLFEYFSETQRNKGNFPGRFSGRQFSNSRSEMNVSTLELGDSALYLCASSLAAGGAYNEQFFGPGTRLTVL.

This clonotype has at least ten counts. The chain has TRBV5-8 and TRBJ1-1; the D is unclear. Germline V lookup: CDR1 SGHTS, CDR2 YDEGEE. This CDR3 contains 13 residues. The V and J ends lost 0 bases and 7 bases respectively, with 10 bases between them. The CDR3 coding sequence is TGTGCCAGCAGCTTGGGTCCTGGCTTTGAAGCTTTCTTT. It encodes CASSLGPGFEAFF.

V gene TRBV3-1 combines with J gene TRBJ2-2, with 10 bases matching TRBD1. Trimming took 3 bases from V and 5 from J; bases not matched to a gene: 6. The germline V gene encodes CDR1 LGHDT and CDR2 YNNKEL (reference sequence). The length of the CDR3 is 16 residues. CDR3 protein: CASSQTTGGETGELFF. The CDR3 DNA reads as TGTGCCAGCAGCCAGACGACAGGGGGCGAGACCGGGGAGCTGTTTTTT.

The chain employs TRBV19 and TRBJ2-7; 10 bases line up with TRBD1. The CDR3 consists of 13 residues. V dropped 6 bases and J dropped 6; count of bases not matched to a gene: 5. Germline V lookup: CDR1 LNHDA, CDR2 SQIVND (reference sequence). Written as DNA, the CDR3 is TGTGCCAGTAGCGGACAGGGGGGCGTCGAGCAGTACTTC. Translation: CASSGQGGVEQYF.

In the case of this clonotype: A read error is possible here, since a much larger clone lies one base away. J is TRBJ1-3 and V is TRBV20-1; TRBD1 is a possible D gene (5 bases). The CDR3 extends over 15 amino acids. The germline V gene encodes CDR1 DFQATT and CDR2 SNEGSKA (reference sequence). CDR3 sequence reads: CSALDSGSSGNTLYF. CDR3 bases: TGCAGTGCCCTCGACAGTGGAAGCTCTGGAAACACCTTATATTTT.

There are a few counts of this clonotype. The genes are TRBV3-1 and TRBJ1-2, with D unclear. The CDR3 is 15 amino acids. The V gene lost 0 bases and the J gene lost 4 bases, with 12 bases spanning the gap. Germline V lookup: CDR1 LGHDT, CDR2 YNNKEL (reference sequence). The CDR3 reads CASSQEAQPPYGYTF. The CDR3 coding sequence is TGTGCCAGCAGCCAAGAAGCTCAACCCCCCTATGGCTACACCTTC.

Here the CDR3 reads CASSHRTSGGGQETQYF. CDR3 in DNA: TGTGCCAGCAGCCATAGGACTAGCGGGGGGGGCCAAGAGACCCAGTACTTC. This chain links TRBV2 with TRBJ2-7; 15 bases are a match to TRBD2. The J call may not be correct, given that the DNA end is closer to TRBJ2-5. Germline CDR1 reads SNHLY; CDR2 reads FYNNEI. The CDR3 sequence is 17 residues long.

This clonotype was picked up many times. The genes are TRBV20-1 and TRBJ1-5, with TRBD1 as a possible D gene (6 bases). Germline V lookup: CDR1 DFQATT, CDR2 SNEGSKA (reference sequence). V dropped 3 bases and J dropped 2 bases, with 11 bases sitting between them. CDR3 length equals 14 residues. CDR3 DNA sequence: TGCAGTGCTAGGAACAGGGAGGGCAATCAGCCCCAGCATTTT. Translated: CSARNREGNQPQHF.

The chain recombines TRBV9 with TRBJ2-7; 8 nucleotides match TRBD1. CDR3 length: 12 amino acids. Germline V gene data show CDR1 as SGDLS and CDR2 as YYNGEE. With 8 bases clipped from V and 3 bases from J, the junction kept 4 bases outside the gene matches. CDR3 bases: TGTGCCAGTGGGACAGGCTTCTACGAGCAGTACTTC. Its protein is CASGTGFYEQYF.

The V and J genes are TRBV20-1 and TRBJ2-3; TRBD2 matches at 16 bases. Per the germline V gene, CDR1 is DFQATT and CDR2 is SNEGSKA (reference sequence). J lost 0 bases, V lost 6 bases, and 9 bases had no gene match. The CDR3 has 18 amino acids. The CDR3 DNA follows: TGCAGTGCCGAGGGGACTAGCGGGGGGGCTACTAGCACAGATACGCAGTATTTT. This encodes CSAEGTSGGATSTDTQYF.

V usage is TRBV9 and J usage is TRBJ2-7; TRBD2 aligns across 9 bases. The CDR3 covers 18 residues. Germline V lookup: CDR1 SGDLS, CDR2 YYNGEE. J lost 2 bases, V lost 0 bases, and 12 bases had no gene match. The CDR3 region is CASSVGVGLTSGTYEQYF. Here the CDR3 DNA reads TGTGCCAGCAGCGTAGGCGTGGGACTGACTAGCGGAACCTACGAGCAGTACTTC. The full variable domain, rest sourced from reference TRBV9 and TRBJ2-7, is DSGVTQTPKHLITATGQRVTLRCSPRSGDLSVYWYQQSLDQGLQFLIQYYNGEERAKGNILERFSAQQFPDLHSELNLSSLELGDSALYFCASSVGVGLTSGTYEQYFGPGTRLTVT.